The sequence of this T cell receptor (beta chain) was determined in a study of tumor-infiltrating lymphocytes in primary liver carcinoma. Study-wide context: The patient population consisted of men and women between 30 and 69 years of age.

For each extraction, RNA and DNA were obtained together from about 19-30 mg of unsorted bulk tissue. All patients had surgically resected primary liver carcinoma. HBV chronically infected the treatment-naive patients. Collection of samples drew on five separate regions of each tumor. With around 520 ng total RNA as template and a constant-region primer, TCR beta cDNA was made. Slightly modified ARM-PCR with three nested multiplex PCR rounds yielded TCR beta libraries. Each of the first two PCR rounds ran approximately 11 cycles with TRBV1-TRBV30 forward and C-beta reverse primers. TCRdb reprocessed the multiplex PCR reads via MiXCR and lists one record per CDR3 protein. The profile shows more than 95,000 distinct CDR3 sequences, around 84% of them singletons. The CDR3 is made up of 14 amino acids. Germline assignment: CDR1 SQVTM and CDR2 ANQGSEA. Trimming at V came to 6 bases and at J to 15 bases, leaving 19 bases not matched to a gene.

This clonotype was obtained from a man aged 40-55 years with primary liver carcinoma and hepatitis B virus infection. The rearrangement joins TRBV29-1 to TRBJ2-3, with 9 bases lining up with TRBD2. Sequencing was carried out using liver tumor tissue from sampling region 3. The subset denotes: tumor region T3, left-lateral pole. In nucleotides, the CDR3 is TGCAGCGTGGGGGCCAGCGGGAGGCCAGATGAGCATTATTTT. This translates into CSVGASGRPDEHYF.